This T cell receptor beta chain was identified in a study of T cell responses to AZD1222 COVID-19 vaccine. Findings and limits, study-wide: Vaccination with two AZD1222 doses was followed by a rise in Spike-specific TCR breadth and depth. Possibly, clonal diversity was underestimated; donors were largely white British and included more females.

Germline loops: CDR1 ENHRY, CDR2 SYGVKD. This CDR3 comprises 18 residues. V gave up 3 bases and J gave up 1 base; unmatched junction bases: 11. Repertoires were generated with immunoSEQ multiplex PCR, while TCRdb's copy carries only in-frame clones and drops some. Of 150,000 to 200,000 clones listed, about nine tenths were seen once; the top ten hold about 6%. To note about this clone: The antigen remains unidentified.

Recipients boosted at about 4 weeks or about 12 weeks are pooled. The sample was peripheral blood, taken 28 days after the second AZD1222 dose. The chain uses TRBV10-3 and TRBJ2-2, with 7 bases that match TRBD2. This TCR came from an adult who received the AZD1222 COVID-19 vaccine. The CDR3 sequence is CAISERQGLTENTGELFF. CDR3 DNA: TGTGCCATCAGTGAAAGGCAGGGACTAACTGAGAACACCGGGGAGCTGTTTTTT.